This T cell receptor beta chain was obtained from a study of cytomegalovirus exposure and HLA in healthy donors. This PCR relied on a set of 60 Vbeta primers and 13 Jbeta primers. TCRdb's copy holds only in-frame clones and misses some; the assay was immunoSEQ multiplex PCR. There are some 120,000 clones in the sample, with around 3.9% held by the top ten. The trim removed 8 bases at V and 3 bases at J, leaving 4 bases unmatched. The germline V gene encodes CDR1 MGHRA and CDR2 YSYEKL. The CDR3 spans 15 residues. The study, taken as a whole, reports: The study assumed roughly uniform donor sequencing depth for presence/absence analyses.

A note on this clone: Its antigen is not identified.

This TCR was sampled from a man younger than 30 in good health and CMV-seronegative. The sample was PBMCs. The gene calls are TRBV4-1 and TRBJ2-5; 15 positions match TRBD2. The CDR3 here is CASRGLAGGKETQYF. DNA for the CDR3: TGCGCCAGCCGCGGACTAGCGGGAGGGAAAGAGACCCAGTACTTC.